These 2 T cell receptor beta chains originate from one sample sequenced in a study of T cells in Graves' hyperthyroidism and ophthalmopathy (dated by TCRdb to between 2018 and 2021). The library was produced with multiplex PCR. The listed sequencing device is Illumina HiSeq 2000. Amplification of TCR beta CDR3 regions was carried out from RNA transcripts. The TCR CDR3 was subjected to a first round of RT-PCR using the HTBI primer set and the Qiagen OneStep RT-PCR kit. The public reads were reanalyzed by TCRdb: fastp trimming at Q25, MiXCR alignment, in-frame beta chains only. Rows merge per CDR3 protein into single entries with the most common DNA and genes. This sample lists about 640,000 distinct CDR3 sequences; around 20% were detected once. Approximately 30% of the sample is held by the ten biggest clonotypes. The sequenced sample was blood. These receptors were taken from a man aged 30-40 years with Graves' ophthalmopathy.

The chain recombines TRBV6-1 with TRBJ2-3; D remains unclear. This CDR3 has 13 residues. The V and J ends lost 4 bases and 3 bases respectively, with 8 bases between them. Germline V lookup: CDR1 MNHNS, CDR2 SASEGT. The CDR3 DNA reads TGTGCCAGCAGTGCTCTAGGAACAGATACGCAGTATTTT. Protein product: CASSALGTDTQYF.

This clonotype was observed a handful of times. This chain connects TRBV13 to TRBJ2-1; D call uncertain. The V end was cut by 2 bases, the J end by 1 base, with 9 bases between. Germline CDR1 reads PRHDT; CDR2 reads FYEKMQ (reference sequence). The CDR3 length is 15 residues. CDR3 sequence (DNA): TGTGCCAGCAGCTTAAAATTAGAATCCTACAATGAGCAGTTCTTC. Translating gives CASSLKLESYNEQFF. The full variable domain, its missing parts supplied by reference TRBV13 and TRBJ2-1, is AAGVIQSPRHLIKEKRETATLKCYPIPRHDTVYWYQQGPGQDPQFLISFYEKMQSDKGSIPDRFSAQQFSDYHSELNMSSLELGDSALYFCASSLKLESYNEQFFGPGTRLTVL.